These T cell receptor beta chains were read from a single sample in a study of metastatic and nonmetastatic thyroid tumors. TCRdb redid the clone calls on the PCR reads using MiXCR. The table includes roughly 20,000 clones, about 30% detected once. Material for sequencing was blood. All receptors come from a female donor with papillary thyroid cancer or a benign thyroid nodule (not recorded which). Some clones in this sample may be carry-over from other donors' samples. CDR3s include the opening cysteine and the closing phenylalanine or tryptophan. Each record gives: J gene, clone size, D gene, V gene, CDR3 DNA, CDR3 protein. D genes are given only for firm matches. Clone sizes are given selectively: once, few, many, or a class where the clone is expanded.

j_call: TRBJ1-6; clone_size: -; d_call: -; v_call: TRBV6-1; cdr3_nt: TGTGCCAGCAGTGAAAGAGAGGAGGGGAATTCACCCCTCCACTTT; cdr3_aa: CASSEREEGNSPLHF
j_call: TRBJ2-3; clone_size: -; d_call: TRBD1; v_call: TRBV20-1; cdr3_nt: TGCAGTGCTAGCAACAGGGGGCGCGAAACAGATACGCAGTATTTT; cdr3_aa: CSASNRGRETDTQYF
j_call: TRBJ2-1; clone_size: once; d_call: -; v_call: TRBV11-2; cdr3_nt: TGTGCCAGCAGCTCGCGGGCGGGCGGACAGTTGCAGTTCTTC; cdr3_aa: CASSSRAGGQLQFF
j_call: TRBJ1-6; clone_size: -; d_call: -; v_call: TRBV4-2; cdr3_nt: TGTGCCAGCAGCCAAGATTGGTCAGGAACCAATTCACCCCTCCACTTT; cdr3_aa: CASSQDWSGTNSPLHF
j_call: TRBJ2-5; clone_size: many; d_call: -; v_call: TRBV3-1; cdr3_nt: TGTGCCAGCAGCCAAGTCCCGACGGTCCAAGAGACCCAGTACTTC; cdr3_aa: CASSQVPTVQETQYF
j_call: TRBJ2-7; clone_size: -; d_call: TRBD2; v_call: TRBV15; cdr3_nt: TGTGCCACCAGCAGGTTGGATCGCGGGAGGGCCGATCGGATGGACTACGAGCAGTACTTC; cdr3_aa: CATSRLDRGRADRMDYEQYF
j_call: TRBJ2-6; clone_size: few; d_call: -; v_call: TRBV6-4; cdr3_nt: TGTGCCAGCAGCAGGGACGCGATCTCTGGGGCCAACGTCCTGACTTTC; cdr3_aa: CASSRDAISGANVLTF
j_call: TRBJ2-7; clone_size: few; d_call: -; v_call: TRBV19; cdr3_nt: TGTGCCAGTAGAGGCGAGGGAAGTGTCAGGCAGTACTTC; cdr3_aa: CASRGEGSVRQYF
j_call: TRBJ2-1; clone_size: -; d_call: TRBD1; v_call: TRBV15; cdr3_nt: TGTGCCACCAGCAGCCTCCTCGAGGGGGCCAATGAGCAGTTCTTC; cdr3_aa: CATSSLLEGANEQFF
j_call: TRBJ2-2; clone_size: medium-sized; d_call: -; v_call: TRBV6-4; cdr3_nt: TGTGCCAGCCGAAGGGACGGCGGCACCGGGGAGCTGTTTTTT; cdr3_aa: CASRRDGGTGELFF
j_call: TRBJ2-7; clone_size: many; d_call: TRBD2; v_call: TRBV7-7; cdr3_nt: TGTGCTAGCAGCATCGGACTAGCGGGAGCGGACGAGCAGTACTTC; cdr3_aa: CASSIGLAGADEQYF
j_call: TRBJ2-2; clone_size: once; d_call: TRBD2; v_call: TRBV20-1; cdr3_nt: TGCAGTGCTAGACTAGCGGGAGTTTTCGGGGAGCTGTTTTTT; cdr3_aa: CSARLAGVFGELFF
j_call: TRBJ2-5; clone_size: many; d_call: TRBD1; v_call: TRBV6-4; cdr3_nt: TGTGCCAGCAGTGACCCCCGGCGACTGACCGGGACAGGGGGATATGAGACCCAGTACTTC; cdr3_aa: CASSDPRRLTGTGGYETQYF
j_call: TRBJ2-3; clone_size: -; d_call: TRBD2; v_call: TRBV20-1; cdr3_nt: TGCAGTGCTAGAGCCCCGAAGACTAGCCCTAGCACAGATACGCAGTATTTT; cdr3_aa: CSARAPKTSPSTDTQYF
j_call: TRBJ1-2; clone_size: -; d_call: TRBD1; v_call: TRBV18; cdr3_nt: TGTGCCAGCTCACCCCAGGACAGGGGAAACGGCTACACCTTC; cdr3_aa: CASSPQDRGNGYTF
j_call: TRBJ2-7; clone_size: few; d_call: TRBD2; v_call: TRBV6-1; cdr3_nt: TGTGCCAGCAGTCTCGGACTAGCGGGACTCTACGAGCAGTACTTC; cdr3_aa: CASSLGLAGLYEQYF
j_call: TRBJ1-1; clone_size: -; d_call: -; v_call: TRBV4-1; cdr3_nt: TGCGCCAGCAGCCAAGATTCACCCGGCACCATGGGCACTGAAGCTTTCTTT; cdr3_aa: CASSQDSPGTMGTEAFF
j_call: TRBJ2-1; clone_size: many; d_call: -; v_call: TRBV4-1; cdr3_nt: TGCGCCAGCAGCCAAATAATAGGTACCCGGAGGCCAAATGAGCAGTTCTTC; cdr3_aa: CASSQIIGTRRPNEQFF
j_call: TRBJ1-1; clone_size: medium-sized; d_call: TRBD1; v_call: TRBV7-8; cdr3_nt: TGTGCCAGCAGCTTGACAGGGAAGAACACTGAAGCTTTCTTT; cdr3_aa: CASSLTGKNTEAFF
j_call: TRBJ1-4; clone_size: medium-sized; d_call: TRBD1; v_call: TRBV14; cdr3_nt: TGTGCCAGCAGCCAAGCCCGGACAGGAGGAGAAAAACTGTTTTTT; cdr3_aa: CASSQARTGGEKLFF
j_call: TRBJ1-1; clone_size: -; d_call: TRBD1; v_call: TRBV20-1; cdr3_nt: TGCAGTGCGAGAAGGACAGGGTATGCTGAAGCTTTCTTT; cdr3_aa: CSARRTGYAEAFF
j_call: TRBJ2-3; clone_size: -; d_call: -; v_call: TRBV4-2; cdr3_nt: TGTGCCAGCAGCCAAGGACAGAACACAGATACGCAGTATTTT; cdr3_aa: CASSQGQNTDTQYF
j_call: TRBJ1-1; clone_size: few; d_call: -; v_call: TRBV12-3/TRBV12-4; cdr3_nt: TGTGCCAGCGGAGTATTGCAAACTGAAGCTTTCTTT; cdr3_aa: CASGVLQTEAFF
j_call: TRBJ2-3; clone_size: medium-sized; d_call: TRBD1; v_call: TRBV10-3; cdr3_nt: TGTGCCTCTCGCGGGACAGGGACGGGAGATACGCAGTATTTT; cdr3_aa: CASRGTGTGDTQYF
j_call: TRBJ1-1; clone_size: medium-sized; d_call: TRBD1; v_call: TRBV6-1; cdr3_nt: TGTGCCAGCAGTACAGGGGGCCTGGGCCATAACACTGAAGCTTTCTTT; cdr3_aa: CASSTGGLGHNTEAFF
j_call: TRBJ1-5; clone_size: few; d_call: -; v_call: TRBV6-2/TRBV6-3; cdr3_nt: TGTGCCAGCAGTTACGTTCTAGGGGCGGCCCAGCATTTT; cdr3_aa: CASSYVLGAAQHF
j_call: TRBJ2-7; clone_size: -; d_call: TRBD1; v_call: TRBV20-1; cdr3_nt: TGCAGTGCTACGGACAGGGGATCCTACGAGCAGTACTTC; cdr3_aa: CSATDRGSYEQYF
j_call: TRBJ2-5; clone_size: -; d_call: -; v_call: TRBV11-2; cdr3_nt: TGTGCCAGCAGCTTAGATCTGGGGGGATTCCGAGAGACCCAGTACTTC; cdr3_aa: CASSLDLGGFRETQYF
j_call: TRBJ2-1; clone_size: -; d_call: -; v_call: TRBV11-3; cdr3_nt: TGTGCCAGCAGCTCCCACACGGGTGAGCAGTTCTTC; cdr3_aa: CASSSHTGEQFF
j_call: TRBJ2-1; clone_size: few; d_call: TRBD2; v_call: TRBV6-2/TRBV6-3; cdr3_nt: TGTGCCAGCAGTAGACTAGCGGGAGGATTCGAGCAGTTCTTC; cdr3_aa: CASSRLAGGFEQFF
j_call: TRBJ1-2; clone_size: many; d_call: -; v_call: TRBV29-1; cdr3_nt: TGCAGCGTGGAAGACAGGAGCCTCTATGGCTACACCTTC; cdr3_aa: CSVEDRSLYGYTF
j_call: TRBJ2-7; clone_size: -; d_call: -; v_call: TRBV20-1; cdr3_nt: TGCAGTGCTAGGGGGGGTAGCTACGAGCAGTACTTC; cdr3_aa: CSARGGSYEQYF
j_call: TRBJ2-1; clone_size: -; d_call: -; v_call: TRBV5-1; cdr3_nt: TGCGCCAGCAGTCGGGCAAAGAACGGGGGCTCCTACAATGAGCAGTTCTTC; cdr3_aa: CASSRAKNGGSYNEQFF
j_call: TRBJ1-1; clone_size: many; d_call: -; v_call: TRBV9; cdr3_nt: TGTGCCAGCAGCGTAGGTGGGGGGCTGAACACTGAAGCTTTCTTT; cdr3_aa: CASSVGGGLNTEAFF
j_call: TRBJ2-1; clone_size: -; d_call: TRBD2; v_call: TRBV20-1; cdr3_nt: TGCAGTGCTTGGAGCGGGAGGAGTGGATTCGGTGAGCAGTTCTTC; cdr3_aa: CSAWSGRSGFGEQFF
j_call: TRBJ2-1; clone_size: -; d_call: TRBD2; v_call: TRBV11-1; cdr3_nt: TGTGCCAGCAGGCACCCGGCGGGAGTAGGAAATGAGCAGTTCTTC; cdr3_aa: CASRHPAGVGNEQFF
j_call: TRBJ2-7; clone_size: many; d_call: -; v_call: TRBV19; cdr3_nt: TGTGCCAGTAGTATGGCAGGGAACGAGCAGTACTTC; cdr3_aa: CASSMAGNEQYF
j_call: TRBJ2-7; clone_size: many; d_call: -; v_call: TRBV11-2; cdr3_nt: TGTGCCAGCAGCTTAAGTGCGGGGACCCTCGACGAGCAGTACTTC; cdr3_aa: CASSLSAGTLDEQYF
j_call: TRBJ2-1; clone_size: many; d_call: -; v_call: TRBV3-1; cdr3_nt: TGTGCCAGCAGCCAAGAGGGTCAGCTCTCCTACAATGAGCAGTTCTTC; cdr3_aa: CASSQEGQLSYNEQFF
j_call: TRBJ2-7; clone_size: medium-sized; d_call: -; v_call: TRBV12-3/TRBV12-4; cdr3_nt: TGTGCCAGCAGTTTAGGGGGGAACCTTTACGAGCAGTACTTC; cdr3_aa: CASSLGGNLYEQYF
j_call: TRBJ2-3; clone_size: -; d_call: TRBD2; v_call: TRBV20-1; cdr3_nt: TGCAGTGCTAGAGAGGGAGCGGGAGACACAGATACGCAGTATTTT; cdr3_aa: CSAREGAGDTDTQYF
j_call: TRBJ2-7; clone_size: once; d_call: -; v_call: TRBV11-2; cdr3_nt: TGTGCCAGCAGCTTCTTAGCGGCCTACGAGCAGTACTTC; cdr3_aa: CASSFLAAYEQYF
j_call: TRBJ1-2; clone_size: few; d_call: -; v_call: TRBV6-2/TRBV6-3; cdr3_nt: TGTGCCAGCAGCGAGAAAGGATATGGCTACACCTTC; cdr3_aa: CASSEKGYGYTF
j_call: TRBJ2-7; clone_size: medium-sized; d_call: -; v_call: TRBV12-3/TRBV12-4; cdr3_nt: TGTGCCAGCAGTTTAGGGCAGGGTAGGGCCTACGAGCAGTACTTC; cdr3_aa: CASSLGQGRAYEQYF
j_call: TRBJ1-5; clone_size: -; d_call: -; v_call: TRBV11-2; cdr3_nt: TGTGCCAACATCCCTGGAAGGGGCAATCAGCCCCAGCATTTT; cdr3_aa: CANIPGRGNQPQHF
j_call: TRBJ1-2; clone_size: -; d_call: TRBD1; v_call: TRBV6-1; cdr3_nt: TGTGCCAGCAGTGAAAGAAGCGGGACAGGTGGCCTGAACTATTGCTACACCTTC; cdr3_aa: CASSERSGTGGLNYCYTF
j_call: TRBJ2-6; clone_size: -; d_call: -; v_call: TRBV6-5; cdr3_nt: TGTGCCAGCAGTTACGCCGGCGGCACTGGGGCCAACGTCCTGACTTTC; cdr3_aa: CASSYAGGTGANVLTF